The 5 T cell receptor beta chains below come from one sample, sequenced in a study of cytotoxic CD8 clonotypes in ibrutinib-treated CLL (dated by TCRdb to about 2021). The method was the immunoSEQ multiplex PCR assay. Drawn from immuneACCESS, this table holds only the in-frame rearrangements with V and J called that TCRdb kept. Clones are partly lost; checked studies trace under half to an unresolved V gene and leave the rest unexplained. The sample table contains tens of thousands of clones; only one count was recorded for 45% to 70% of them. 20% of the sample belongs to the ten largest clones. The time point tag for this specimen amounts to: approximately 25 months on ibrutinib. Specimen: PBMCs, collected after 24 months of ibrutinib treatment. The source is a human donor with chronic lymphocytic leukemia.

At least ten counts were recorded for this clone. The genes are TRBV4-2 and TRBJ2-1; a weak D match, TRBD2 (5 bases). The germline V and J ends were trimmed by 2 bases and 5 bases, with 16 bases remaining between them. This CDR3 spans 16 amino acids. The germline CDR1 and CDR2 sequences are LGHNA and YNFKEQ. The CDR3 here is CASSQFAGIGDNEQFF. As DNA, the CDR3 is TGTGCCAGCAGCCAATTCGCCGGGATTGGGGACAATGAGCAGTTCTTC.

This clone was seen a handful of times. The chain couples TRBV15 to TRBJ1-5; 10 bases are a match to TRBD1. This CDR3 has 16 residues. Germline V gene lookup returns CDR1 LNHNV and CDR2 YYDKDF (reference sequence). Trimming cost V 3 bases and J 4 bases; bases outside gene matches: 6. The DNA of the CDR3 is TGTGCCACCAGCAGCGTCCGGGACAGGGGAAATCAGCCCCAGCATTTT. This translates into CATSSVRDRGNQPQHF.

CDR3 bases: TGTGCCAGCTCACCCCTCGGTTCGCAGAGCACAGATACGCAGTATTTT. Amino acid sequence: CASSPLGSQSTDTQYF. The chain employs TRBV18 and TRBJ2-3; D unresolved. Germline V lookup: CDR1 KGHSH, CDR2 LQKENI. Trimming stripped 3 bases from V and 0 bases from J, with 13 bases between. The CDR3 consists of 16 residues.

This clone was recorded many times. The chain joins TRBV5-5 to TRBJ2-3, with TRBD2 matching over 7 bases. The germline CDR1 and CDR2 sequences are SGHKS and YYEKEE (reference sequence). This CDR3 comprises 17 residues. Trimming removed 3 bases from V and 5 bases from J; junction bases left unmatched: 15. CDR3 region: CASSSAGRAGVVDTQYF. The CDR3 bases are TGTGCCAGCAGCTCCGCCGGCCGGGCGGGGGTAGTAGATACGCAGTATTTT.

This clone was picked up many times. This chain joins TRBV6-1 and TRBJ1-4; D may be TRBD1 (5 bases). The length of the CDR3 is 14 residues. V was pared by 6 bases and J by 10 bases, with 18 bases between. Germline CDR1 reads MNHNS; CDR2 reads SASEGT. CDR3 coding DNA: TGTGCCAGCAGGGAAATGCGGAATGGGGGAAAACTGTTTTTT. Its translation is CASREMRNGGKLFF.